This T cell receptor beta chain is drawn from a study of blood T cell repertoires in COVID-19. Germline V gene sequence: CDR1 SNHLY, CDR2 FYNNEI. The CDR3 is 15 residues long. V lost 5 bases, J lost 8 bases, and 10 bases stayed unmatched. This clone was seen more than once but under ten times. The table came from immunoSEQ multiplex PCR; TCRdb's copy has only in-frame clones and leaves some out. The table lists approximately 480,000 clones, roughly 90% of them singletons. Study members were between about 18 and 95 years old and lived in roughly 24 US regions. This chain uses TRBV2 with TRBJ2-2; 8 nucleotides align to TRBD1. Sequenced: PBMCs or T cells enriched from blood (not recorded which). The TCR was taken from a young woman who had recovered from COVID-19. CDR3 bases: TGTGCCAGCAGTCAGGACAGGGTAAAAGCAGGGGAGCTGTTTTTT. Translating gives CASSQDRVKAGELFF.